This record concerns one T cell receptor beta chain sequence. CDR3 length equals 15 residues. V shed 8 bases, J shed 6 bases, and the junction held 13 bases outside the gene matches. The germline gives CDR1 MNHEY, CDR2 SVGAGI. This record comes from a study of shared clonotypes between healthy human individuals. All donors were healthy HIV-negative adults lacking recent acute infections or vaccinations. CD45RA-negative memory and CD45RA+ naive subsets were split from the CD4+ cells. The assay was run at deep level. The genomic DNA of each subset was split evenly across several immunoSEQ plates. Clones were sequenced by immunoSEQ multiplex PCR, and TCRdb holds only the in-frame ones, with some missing. The table includes over 2 million clones, about nine tenths detected once.

This chain joins TRBV6-5 and TRBJ2-7; TRBD1 matches at 10 bases. The source of this sequence is a man aged 18 to 35 in good health. Some clones in this sample may be carry-over from other donors' samples. Sequencing was carried out using naive CD4+ T cells from PBMCs. This sample's subset: CD45RA+ positively selected. Here the CDR3 reads CASAAAGQGLGEQYF. DNA for the CDR3: TGTGCCAGCGCTGCCGCGGGACAGGGGCTTGGCGAGCAGTACTTC.